The clone carrying this T cell receptor (beta chain) has ten or more counts. Its antigen is as yet unknown. After 5'RACE with constant-segment primers, TCR alpha and TCR beta cDNA libraries carrying sample barcodes and UMIs were obtained. One entry per CDR3 protein, called by TCRdb with MiXCR from the 5' RACE reads. The sample holds 250,000 to 350,000 distinct CDR3 sequences; approximately 14% are singletons and the top ten take approximately 22%. CDR3 size: 16 residues. With V trimmed by 0 bases and J by 3 bases, 6 bases remained unmatched. The germline gives CDR1 MGHRA, CDR2 YSYEKL. This sample stems from a study of T-cell memory formation after mild COVID-19. Overall study context: TCR clusters mostly belonged to single donors.

Study-wide findings and caveats: A balance of CD4 and CD8 characterized clones contracting day 15 to 85, whereas later expanders leaned CD4+. Cross-reactive memory apparently joined, as some responding clones appeared in pre-infection memory.

Sequencing was performed on PBMCs or a T cell subset sorted from them (not recorded which). This receptor was identified in a man between 18 and 35 years old who had mild COVID-19 (a few samples of this study predate the infection). Cell type and time point are not known. The chain joins TRBV4-1 to TRBJ2-7; TRBD1 matches at 9 bases. Here the CDR3 DNA reads TGCGCCAGCAGCCAAGATGGGACAGGGCCATTCTACGAGCAGTACTTC. Translated, it gives CASSQDGTGPFYEQYF.